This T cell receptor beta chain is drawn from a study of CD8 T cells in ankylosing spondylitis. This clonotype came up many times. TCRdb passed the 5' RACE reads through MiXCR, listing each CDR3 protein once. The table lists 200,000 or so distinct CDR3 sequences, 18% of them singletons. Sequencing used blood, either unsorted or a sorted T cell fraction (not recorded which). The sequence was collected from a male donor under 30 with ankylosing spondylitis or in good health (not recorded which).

CDR3 bases: TGTGCCAGCAGTCCTACTCCCCCAGGCTGGGAGCAGTACTTC. It codes for CASSPTPPGWEQYF. The chain has TRBV27 and TRBJ2-7; D not resolved. This CDR3 is built from 14 residues. V lost 5 bases, J lost 7 bases, and 18 bases lay in between. Germline CDR1 reads MNHEY; CDR2 reads SMNVEV (reference sequence).